This record looks at one T cell receptor beta chain sequence and its context. This entry comes from a study of blood T cell repertoires in COVID-19. Study as a whole: COVID-19 samples from acute and convalescent phases originated in the United States, Italy and Spain. The analysed material was cDNA or gDNA that came from T cells, B-cell-depleted T cells, or PBMCs.

CDR1 is KGHSH, CDR2 LQKENI, per germline. The CDR3 has 16 amino acids. V trimming: 2 bases; J trimming: 3 bases; junction bases outside the gene matches: 4. Per the authors' pipeline: By means of reference gene primer amplification, nucleated cell counts were estimated. Method: immunoSEQ multiplex PCR; TCRdb's copy keeps in-frame clones and lacks some. The V and J calls and clone size come from that table; D and trimming were worked out from the DNA. The table records around 100,000 clones, roughly four fifths of them present only once. The TCR comes from a human donor in a cohort sampled during active COVID-19. Sequenced sample: peripheral blood. This chain connects TRBV18 to TRBJ2-6, with TRBD1 matching 7 bases. CDR3 protein: CASSPRQGDGANVLTF. The DNA for the CDR3 is TGTGCCAGCTCACCAAGGCAGGGGGATGGGGCCAACGTCCTGACTTTC.